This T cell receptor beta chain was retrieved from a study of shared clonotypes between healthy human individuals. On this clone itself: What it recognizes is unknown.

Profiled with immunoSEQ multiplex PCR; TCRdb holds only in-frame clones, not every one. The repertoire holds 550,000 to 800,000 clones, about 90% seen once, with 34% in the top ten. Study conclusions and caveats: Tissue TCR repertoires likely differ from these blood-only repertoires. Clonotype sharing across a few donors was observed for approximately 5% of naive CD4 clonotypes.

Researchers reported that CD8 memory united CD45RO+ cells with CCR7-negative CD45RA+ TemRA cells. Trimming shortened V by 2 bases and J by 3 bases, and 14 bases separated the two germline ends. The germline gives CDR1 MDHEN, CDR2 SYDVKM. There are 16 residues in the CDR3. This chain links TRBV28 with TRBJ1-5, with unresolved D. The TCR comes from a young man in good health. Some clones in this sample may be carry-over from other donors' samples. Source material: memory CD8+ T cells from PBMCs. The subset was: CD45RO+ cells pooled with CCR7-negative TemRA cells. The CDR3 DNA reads TGTGCCAGCAGTTTACGGCAACGCAATTACAATCAGCCCCAGCATTTT. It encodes CASSLRQRNYNQPQHF.